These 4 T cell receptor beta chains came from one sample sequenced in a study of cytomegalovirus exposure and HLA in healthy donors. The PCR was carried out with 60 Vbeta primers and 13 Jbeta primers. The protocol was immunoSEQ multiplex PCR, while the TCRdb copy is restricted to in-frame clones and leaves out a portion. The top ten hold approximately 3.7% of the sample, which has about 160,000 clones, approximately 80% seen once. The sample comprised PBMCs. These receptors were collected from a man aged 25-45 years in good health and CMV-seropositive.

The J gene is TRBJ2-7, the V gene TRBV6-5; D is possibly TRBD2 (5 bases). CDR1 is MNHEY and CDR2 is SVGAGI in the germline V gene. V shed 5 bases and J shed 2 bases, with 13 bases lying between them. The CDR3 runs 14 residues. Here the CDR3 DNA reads TGTGCCAGCAGTACCCTAGGACTCGCCTACGAGCAGTACTTC. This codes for CASSTLGLAYEQYF.

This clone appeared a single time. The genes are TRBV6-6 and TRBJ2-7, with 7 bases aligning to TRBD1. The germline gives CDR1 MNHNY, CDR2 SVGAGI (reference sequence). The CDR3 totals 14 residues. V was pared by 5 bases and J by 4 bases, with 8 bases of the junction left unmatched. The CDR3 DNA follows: TGTGCCAGCAGTCCAAGACAGGGCGCTTACGAGCAGTACTTC. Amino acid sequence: CASSPRQGAYEQYF.

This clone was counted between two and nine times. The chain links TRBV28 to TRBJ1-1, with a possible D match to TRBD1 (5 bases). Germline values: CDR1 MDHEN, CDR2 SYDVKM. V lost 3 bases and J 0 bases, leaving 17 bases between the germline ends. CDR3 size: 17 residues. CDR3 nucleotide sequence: TGTGCCAGCAGTTTCGGGTCCCCTGGGGCTTTGAACACTGAAGCTTTCTTT. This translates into CASSFGSPGALNTEAFF. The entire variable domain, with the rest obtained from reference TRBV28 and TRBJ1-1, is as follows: DVKVTQSSRYLVKRTGEKVFLECVQDMDHENMFWYRQDPGLGLRLIYFSYDVKMKEKGDIPEGYSVSREKKERFSLILESASTNQTSMYLCASSFGSPGALNTEAFFGQGTRLTVV.

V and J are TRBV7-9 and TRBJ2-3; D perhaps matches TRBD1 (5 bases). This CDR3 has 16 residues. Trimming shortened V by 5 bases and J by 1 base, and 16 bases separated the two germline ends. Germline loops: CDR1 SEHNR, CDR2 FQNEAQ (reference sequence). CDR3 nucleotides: TGTGCCAGCAGCGGACGACAGAGACTGGGCACAGATACGCAGTATTTT. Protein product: CASSGRQRLGTDTQYF. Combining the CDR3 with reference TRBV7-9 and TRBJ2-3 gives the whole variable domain DTGVSQNPRHKITKRGQNVTFRCDPISEHNRLYWYRQTLGQGPEFLTYFQNEAQLEKSRLLSDRFSAERPKGSFSTLEIQRTEQGDSAMYLCASSGRQRLGTDTQYFGPGTRLTVL.